This T cell receptor (beta chain) was obtained from a study of cytomegalovirus exposure and HLA in healthy donors. Across the study: Most genotyped donors, over 70% of around 370, had Caucasian-associated genetic ancestry.

Researchers ran the PCR with 60 Vbeta and 13 Jbeta primers. Repertoires were generated with immunoSEQ multiplex PCR, while TCRdb's copy carries only in-frame clones and drops some. The sample has around 130,000 clones, around 57% seen once. The CDR3 runs 17 residues. CDR1 and CDR2 from the germline V gene are SGHAT and FQDESV (reference sequence). V shed 5 bases, J shed 1 base, and the junction held 9 bases outside the gene matches. Of note for this clone: Its matching antigen is unknown.

Whole-study results and caveats: With later analysis, a missense DCLRE1C variant became linked to TCR beta V- and J-gene trimming. Sequencing likely produced, as an artifact, a cluster of highly shared sequence variants.

Nominal health characterized the donors when sampled, though unrecorded immune exposures were likely. The TCR comes from a male donor in good health and CMV-seronegative. This sequence joins TRBV11-1 and TRBJ2-2, with 8 bases identical to TRBD2. The sample consisted of PBMCs. CDR3 in DNA: TGTGCCAGCAGCCCGGAGGAGCTAGCGGGGAACACCGGGGAGCTGTTTTTT. This codes for CASSPEELAGNTGELFF.